Described below is a single TCR beta chain sequence and its context. This sample is part of a study of blood T cell repertoires in COVID-19. Study-wide background: The origin of the acute and convalescent COVID-19 samples was the United States, Italy and Spain. T cells, B-cell-depleted T cells, or PBMCs provided the cDNA or gDNA that served as material.

The CDR3 runs to 13 residues. Germline CDR1 is SQVTM and CDR2 is ANQGSEA. Trimming took 4 bases from V and 5 from J; bases not matched to a gene: 3. Study processing details: From reference gene primer amplification, estimates of nucleated cell counts were derived. Profiled with immunoSEQ multiplex PCR; TCRdb holds only in-frame clones, not every one. V, J and clone size are taken as reported in that table, and D and trimming were inferred from the DNA itself. The data show approximately 65,000 clones, roughly 80% seen once. The source material was peripheral blood. The chain uses TRBV29-1 and TRBJ2-7, with 12 bases lining up with TRBD2. The sequence was collected from a human donor in a cohort sampled during active COVID-19. CDR3 sequence: CSVARTSGNEQYF. In DNA, the CDR3 is TGCAGCGTTGCCCGGACTAGCGGGAACGAGCAGTACTTC.